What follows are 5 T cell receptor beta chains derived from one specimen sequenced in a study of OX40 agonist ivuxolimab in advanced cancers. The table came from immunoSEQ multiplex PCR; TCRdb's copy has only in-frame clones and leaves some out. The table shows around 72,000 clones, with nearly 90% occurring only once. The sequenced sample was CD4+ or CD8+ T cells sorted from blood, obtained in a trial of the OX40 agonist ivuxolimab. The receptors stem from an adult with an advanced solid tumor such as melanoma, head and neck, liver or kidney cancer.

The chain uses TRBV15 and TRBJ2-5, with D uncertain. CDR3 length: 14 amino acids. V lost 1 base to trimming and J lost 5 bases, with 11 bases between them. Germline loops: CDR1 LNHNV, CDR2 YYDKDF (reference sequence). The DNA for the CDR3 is TGTGCCACCAGCAGAGTCAAAGGGTGGGAGACCCAGTACTTC. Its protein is CATSRVKGWETQYF.

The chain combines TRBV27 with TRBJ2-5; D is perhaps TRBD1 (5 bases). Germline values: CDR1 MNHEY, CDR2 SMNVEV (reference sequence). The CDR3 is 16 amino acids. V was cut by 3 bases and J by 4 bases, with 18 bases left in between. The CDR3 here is CASSFTPGIWGETQYF. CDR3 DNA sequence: TGTGCCAGCAGTTTTACTCCAGGGATATGGGGAGAGACCCAGTACTTC.

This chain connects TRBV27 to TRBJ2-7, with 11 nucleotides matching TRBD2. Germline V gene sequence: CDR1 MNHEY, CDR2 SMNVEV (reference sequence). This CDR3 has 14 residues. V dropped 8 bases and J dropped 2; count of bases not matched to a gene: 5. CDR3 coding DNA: TGTGCCAGCCGTATAGCGGGAGGGCCCTACGAGCAGTACTTC. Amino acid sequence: CASRIAGGPYEQYF.

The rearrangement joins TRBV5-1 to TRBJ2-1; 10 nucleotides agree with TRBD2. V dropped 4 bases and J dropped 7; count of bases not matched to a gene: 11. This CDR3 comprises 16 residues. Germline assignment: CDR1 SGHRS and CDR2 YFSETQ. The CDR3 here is CASSRELAGAGNEQFF. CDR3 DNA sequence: TGCGCCAGCAGCCGGGAGCTAGCGGGAGCGGGGAATGAGCAGTTCTTC.

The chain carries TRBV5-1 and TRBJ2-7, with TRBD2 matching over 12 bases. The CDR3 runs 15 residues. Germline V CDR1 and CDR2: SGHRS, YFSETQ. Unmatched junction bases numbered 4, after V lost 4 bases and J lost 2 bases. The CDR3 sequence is CASSELAGGPYEQYF. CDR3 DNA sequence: TGCGCCAGCAGCGAGCTAGCGGGGGGGCCCTACGAGCAGTACTTC. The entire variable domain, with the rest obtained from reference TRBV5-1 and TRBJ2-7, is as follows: KAGVTQTPRYLIKTRGQQVTLSCSPISGHRSVSWYQQTPGQGLQFLFEYFSETQRNKGNFPGRFSGRQFSNSRSEMNVSTLELGDSALYLCASSELAGGPYEQYFGPGTRLTVT.